Following are 4 T cell receptor beta chains from one sample sequenced in a study of glioma-infiltrating T cells. Amplification of TCR alpha and beta CDR3 regions from RNA used iRepertoire nested multiplex PCR. MiXCR was run by TCRdb on the multiplex PCR reads, yielding one entry per CDR3 protein. The sample holds around 180,000 distinct CDR3 sequences, more than 35% seen once. Sequenced input: glioma tissue, nonneoplastic brain tissue, or PBMCs (not recorded which). The receptors originated from a human donor with low-grade glioma or glioblastoma, undergoing nonglioma brain surgery, or in good health (not recorded which).

With respect to this clonotype: A much larger clonotype is one base distant, so this may be a read error. The V and J genes are TRBV5-4 and TRBJ2-3; no clear D gene. CDR1 SGHNT and CDR2 YYREEE come from the germline V gene (reference sequence). The CDR3 spans 13 residues. Here the CDR3 DNA reads TGTGCCGGCAGCTTTGACTGGGCAGATACGCAGTATTTT. Encoded protein: CAGSFDWADTQYF. Full variable domain (remainder filled in from reference TRBV5-4 and TRBJ2-3): ETGVTQSPTHLIKTRGQQVTLRCSSQSGHNTVSWYQQALGQGPQFIFQYYREEENGRGNFPPRFSGLQFPNYSSELNVNALELDDSALYLCAGSFDWADTQYFGPGTRLTVL.

This clonotype has only a few counts. The V and J genes are TRBV2 and TRBJ2-2, with D perhaps given as TRBD1 or TRBD2 (5 bases each). V was shortened by 3 bases and J by 6 bases, with 14 bases between the two germline ends. Germline V lookup: CDR1 SNHLY, CDR2 FYNNEI. The CDR3 extends over 15 amino acids. In nucleotides, the CDR3 is TGTGCCAGCAGTGAGGGGCTCCGAGGGGCCGGGGAGCTGTTTTTT. Protein sequence: CASSEGLRGAGELFF.

Of note for this clonotype: Possible read error: a much larger clone is one base away. Since no conserved phenylalanine or tryptophan closes the CDR3, a read error is the likely cause. The V gene is TRBV20-1, the J gene TRBJ2-1; possibly TRBD2 for D (5 bases). The V end lost 4 bases, the J end lost 2 bases, and 12 bases lay between the germline ends. The CDR3 consists of 14 residues. Germline values: CDR1 DFQATT, CDR2 SNEGSKA (reference sequence). The CDR3 loop reads CSATLVGAYNEQFL. CDR3 nucleotides: TGCAGTGCTACACTAGTTGGCGCCTACAATGAGCAGTTCCTC.

This clonotype was counted between two and nine times. The chain recombines TRBV3-1 with TRBJ2-2; 8 bases are a match to TRBD2. CDR3 length equals 16 residues. In germline, CDR1 is LGHDT, CDR2 YNNKEL (reference sequence). V dropped 1 base and J dropped 8; count of bases not matched to a gene: 9. CDR3 sequence (DNA): TGTGCCAGCAGCCAAGGAACGTTGAGCGGGAGAGGGGAGCTGTTTTTT. This sequence encodes CASSQGTLSGRGELFF.